These 12 T cell receptor beta chains share one sample of origin, sequenced in a study of blood T cell repertoires in COVID-19. Only in-frame clones appear in the TCRdb table, and some are missing; sequencing was by immunoSEQ multiplex PCR. In the table there are around 100,000 clones, around 85% of which are singletons. The sample comprised peripheral blood. The receptors were gathered from a woman aged 70-85 years with active or convalescent COVID-19.

Here the CDR3 reads CASSSGGPWNEQFF. DNA of the CDR3: TGTGCCAGCAGCTCGGGAGGGCCATGGAATGAGCAGTTCTTC. V gene TRBV11-2 combines with J gene TRBJ2-1; TRBD2 agrees at 8 bases. CDR1 SGHAT and CDR2 FQNNGV come from the germline V gene. The junction had 6 bases not matched to a gene; V was cut back by 4 bases and J by 7 bases. The CDR3 is 14 amino acids.

This chain joins TRBV28 and TRBJ2-7; D might be TRBD2 (5 bases). Trimming cost V 5 bases and J 4 bases, with 12 bases left between them. The germline V gene encodes CDR1 MDHEN and CDR2 SYDVKM. The CDR3 contains 13 residues. CDR3 region: CASSSSGIYEQYF. As DNA, the CDR3 is TGTGCCAGCAGTAGCAGCGGAATATACGAGCAGTACTTC.

The rearrangement links TRBV6-6 to TRBJ2-7, with TRBD1 matching over 7 bases. V dropped 7 bases and J dropped 3; count of bases not matched to a gene: 9. The length of the CDR3 is 14 residues. Germline V gene sequence: CDR1 MNHNY, CDR2 SVGAGI (reference sequence). CDR3 sequence reads: CASTDAGTVYEQYF. The CDR3 DNA sequence: TGTGCCAGCACCGACGCCGGGACAGTCTACGAGCAGTACTTC.

This clone was counted a few times. The chain links TRBV5-1 to TRBJ2-1, with TRBD2 identical over 9 bases. Trimming removed 0 bases from V and 9 bases from J; junction bases left unmatched: 7. The germline V gene encodes CDR1 SGHRS and CDR2 YFSETQ. The CDR3 length is 15 residues. CDR3 protein: CASSLEGSGSGEQFF. The CDR3 bases are TGCGCCAGCAGCTTGGAGGGTAGCGGGAGCGGTGAGCAGTTCTTC.

This chain links TRBV7-8 with TRBJ1-5; D is unresolved. CDR1 is SGHVS, CDR2 FQNEAQ, per germline. This CDR3 has 14 residues. V was pared by 1 base and J by 0 bases, with 4 bases between. DNA of the CDR3: TGTGCCAGCAGCTTAGGGGCTAGCAATCAGCCCCAGCATTTT. It yields the protein CASSLGASNQPQHF. The full variable domain, its missing parts supplied by reference TRBV7-8 and TRBJ1-5, is GAGVSQSPRYKVAKRGQDVALRCDPISGHVSLFWYQQALGQGPEFLTYFQNEAQLDKSGLPSDRFFAERPEGSVSTLKIQRTQQEDSAVYLCASSLGASNQPQHFGDGTRLSIL.

This chain connects TRBV7-8 to TRBJ1-3, with D unclear. Deletions cut 2 bases from V and 1 base from J, with 9 bases between. The CDR3 length is 15 residues. Germline CDR1 SGHVS, CDR2 FQNEAQ. The CDR3 spells CASSLSSGSGNTIYF. In DNA form, the CDR3 reads TGTGCCAGCAGCTTAAGTTCCGGGTCTGGAAACACCATATATTTT.

The genes are TRBV19 and TRBJ1-6, with 7 nucleotides matching TRBD1. With V trimmed by 3 bases and J by 10 bases, 6 bases remained unmatched. CDR1 is LNHDA and CDR2 is SQIVND in the germline V gene (reference sequence). The CDR3 spans 14 residues. The CDR3 is CASSIGTVFSPLHF. In DNA form, the CDR3 reads TGTGCCAGTAGTATTGGGACAGTTTTCTCACCCCTCCACTTT. Full variable domain (missing parts from reference TRBV19 and TRBJ1-6): DGGITQSPKYLFRKEGQNVTLSCEQNLNHDAMYWYRQDPGQGLRLIYYSQIVNDFQKGDIAEGYSVSREKKESFPLTVTSAQKNPTAFYLCASSIGTVFSPLHFGNGTRLTVT.

The J gene is TRBJ2-7, the V gene TRBV12-5, with 10 bases that match TRBD2. The V and J ends lost 0 bases and 0 bases, in that order; junction bases with no gene match: 14. CDR3 length: 20 amino acids. In germline, CDR1 is LGHNT, CDR2 FRNRAP. CDR3 residues: CASGLVPQSVSGGYSYEQYF. The CDR3 coding sequence is TGTGCTAGTGGTTTGGTACCGCAGTCGGTTAGCGGGGGGTACTCCTACGAGCAGTACTTC.

The chain couples TRBV5-1 to TRBJ2-7, with 9 bases matching TRBD2. CDR1 is SGHRS, CDR2 YFSETQ, per germline. The length of the CDR3 is 16 residues. J lost 2 bases, V lost 0 bases, and 6 bases had no gene match. For the CDR3, the DNA is TGCGCCAGCAGCTTGGATCTGGGACTAGCAACCTACGAGCAGTACTTC. It is translated as CASSLDLGLATYEQYF. The variable domain in full, with the rest retrieved from reference TRBV5-1 and TRBJ2-7, is KAGVTQTPRYLIKTRGQQVTLSCSPISGHRSVSWYQQTPGQGLQFLFEYFSETQRNKGNFPGRFSGRQFSNSRSEMNVSTLELGDSALYLCASSLDLGLATYEQYFGPGTRLTVT.

The rearrangement links TRBV7-2 to TRBJ2-1, with 10 bases fitting TRBD2. V was pared by 4 bases and J by 8 bases, with 11 bases of the junction left unmatched. The CDR3 consists of 16 residues. Germline V gene sequence: CDR1 SGHTA, CDR2 FQGNSA. CDR3 amino acids: CASSSLPSGRGDEQFF. CDR3 sequence (DNA): TGTGCCAGCAGCTCTCTCCCCAGCGGGAGGGGGGATGAGCAGTTCTTC.

V and J are TRBV5-1 and TRBJ2-7; 7 bases map to TRBD1. Germline V gene lookup returns CDR1 SGHRS and CDR2 YFSETQ. The length of the CDR3 is 14 residues. V was clipped by 3 bases and J by 0 bases; unmatched bases: 3. Here the CDR3 DNA reads TGCGCCAGCAGCTGGGCAGGGGGCTCCTACGAGCAGTACTTC. As protein: CASSWAGGSYEQYF.

The CDR3 sequence is CASSRDTYNEQFF. Here the CDR3 DNA reads TGTGCCAGCAGTCGGGACACCTACAATGAGCAGTTCTTC. The chain recombines TRBV2 with TRBJ2-1; TRBD1 is a possible D gene (6 bases). Germline CDR1 SNHLY, CDR2 FYNNEI. This CDR3 has 13 amino acids. Trimming took 5 bases from V and 2 from J, leaving 7 bases between them.